A single TCR beta chain is shown here with its context. The sample has other DNA sequences that encode this CDR3 too. These data originate in a study of blood T cell repertoires in COVID-19. Study as a whole: Italy, Spain and the United States were the sources of the convalescent and acute COVID-19 samples. Sample material is recorded as cDNA or gDNA derived from T cells, B-cell-depleted T cells, or PBMCs.

This study enrolled people aged roughly 18 to 100 from 24 US geographic areas. Allocation to cohorts depended on clinical history reported by the participants. Some clones are missing from TCRdb's copy, which holds only in-frame ones; the method was immunoSEQ multiplex PCR. The sample shows fewer than 200,000 clones, approximately 82% of them seen only once. Germline V gives CDR1 SGHRS, CDR2 YFSETQ. The CDR3 contains 14 residues. V was pared by 0 bases and J by 2 bases, with 8 bases between. This chain connects TRBV5-1 to TRBJ1-1; TRBD1 is a possible D gene (6 bases). The clonotype was recovered from a woman in her 50s in a cohort exposed to, infected with or recovered from COVID-19 (not recorded which). Sequenced material: PBMCs or T cells enriched from blood (not recorded which). CDR3 loop: CASSLGGGNTEAFF. In nucleotides, the CDR3 is TGCGCCAGCAGCTTGGGAGGGGGAAACACTGAAGCTTTCTTT. The full variable domain, rest sourced from reference TRBV5-1 and TRBJ1-1, is KAGVTQTPRYLIKTRGQQVTLSCSPISGHRSVSWYQQTPGQGLQFLFEYFSETQRNKGNFPGRFSGRQFSNSRSEMNVSTLELGDSALYLCASSLGGGNTEAFFGQGTRLTVV.